This T cell receptor (beta chain) derives from a study of T cell responses to AZD1222 COVID-19 vaccine. Study in general: Second doses were pooled across both intervals (about 4 or about 12 weeks). Study outcomes and limitations: Repertoires were obtained solely post-peak T cell response. Regions 160-218 and 743-854 dominated among vaccine-associated CD4 TCRs spanning spike.

Data came from immunoSEQ multiplex PCR; TCRdb stores just in-frame clones and leaves some out. Counted here are roughly 150,000 clones, 80% to 95% occurring once; the ten biggest clones make up 1.1% to 1.5%. In regard to this clone: No antigen is known for it.

V was clipped by 8 bases and J by 4 bases, with 15 bases between them. There are 13 residues in the CDR3. The V gene's germline CDR1 is MNHEY and CDR2 SVGAGI. The chain employs TRBV6-5 and TRBJ2-7, with D unresolved. The source material was peripheral blood, sampled on day 0 of AZD1222 vaccination. The receptor was isolated from an adult in good health. CDR3: CASSQSVRYEQYF. CDR3 bases: TGTGCCAGCTCCCAATCAGTCCGGTACGAGCAGTACTTC.